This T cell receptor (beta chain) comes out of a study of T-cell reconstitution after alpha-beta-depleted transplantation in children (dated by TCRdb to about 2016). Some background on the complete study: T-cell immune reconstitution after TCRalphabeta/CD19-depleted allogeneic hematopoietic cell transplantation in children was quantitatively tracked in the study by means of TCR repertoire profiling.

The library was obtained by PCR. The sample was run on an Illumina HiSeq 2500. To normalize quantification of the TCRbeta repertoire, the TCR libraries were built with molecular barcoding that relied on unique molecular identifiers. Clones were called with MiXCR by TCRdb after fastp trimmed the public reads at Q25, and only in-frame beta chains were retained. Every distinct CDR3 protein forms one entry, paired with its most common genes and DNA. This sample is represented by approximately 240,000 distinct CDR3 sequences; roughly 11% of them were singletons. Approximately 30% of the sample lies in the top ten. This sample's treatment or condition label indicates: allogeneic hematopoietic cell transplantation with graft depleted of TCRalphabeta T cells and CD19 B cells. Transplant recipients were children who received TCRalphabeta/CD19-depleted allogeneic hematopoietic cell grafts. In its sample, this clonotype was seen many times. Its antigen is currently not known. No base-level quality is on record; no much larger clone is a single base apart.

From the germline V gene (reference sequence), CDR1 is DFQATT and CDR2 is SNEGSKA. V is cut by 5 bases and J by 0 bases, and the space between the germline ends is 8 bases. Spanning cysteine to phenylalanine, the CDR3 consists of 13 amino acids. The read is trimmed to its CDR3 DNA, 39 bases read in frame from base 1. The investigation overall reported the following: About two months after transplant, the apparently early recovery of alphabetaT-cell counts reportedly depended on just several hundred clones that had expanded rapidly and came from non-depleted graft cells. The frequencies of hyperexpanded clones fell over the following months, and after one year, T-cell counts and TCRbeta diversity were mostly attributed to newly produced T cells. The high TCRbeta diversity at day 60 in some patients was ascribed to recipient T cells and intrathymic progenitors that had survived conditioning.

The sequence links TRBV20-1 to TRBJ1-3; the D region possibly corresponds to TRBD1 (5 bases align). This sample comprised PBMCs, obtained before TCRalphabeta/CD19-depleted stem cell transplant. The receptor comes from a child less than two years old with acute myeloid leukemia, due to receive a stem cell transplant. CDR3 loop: CSALDSSGNTIYF. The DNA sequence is TGCAGTGCTCTAGACAGCTCTGGAAACACCATATATTTT.